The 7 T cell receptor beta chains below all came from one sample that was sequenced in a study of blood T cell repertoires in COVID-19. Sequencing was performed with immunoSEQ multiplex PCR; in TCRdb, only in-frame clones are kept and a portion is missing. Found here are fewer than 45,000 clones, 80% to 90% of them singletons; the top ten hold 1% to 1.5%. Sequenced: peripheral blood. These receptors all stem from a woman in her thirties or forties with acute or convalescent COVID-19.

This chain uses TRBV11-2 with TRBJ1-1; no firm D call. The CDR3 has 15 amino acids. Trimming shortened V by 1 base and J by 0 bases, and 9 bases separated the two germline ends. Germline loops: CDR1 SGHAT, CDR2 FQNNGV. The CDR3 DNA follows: TGTGCCAGCAGCTTAGGCAGAACCATGAACACTGAAGCTTTCTTT. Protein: CASSLGRTMNTEAFF.

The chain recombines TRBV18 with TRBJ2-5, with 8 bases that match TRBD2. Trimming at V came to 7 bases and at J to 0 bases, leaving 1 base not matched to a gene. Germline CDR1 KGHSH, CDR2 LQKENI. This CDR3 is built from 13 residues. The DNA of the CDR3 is TGTGCCAGCTTCGGGGGGGACCAAGAGACCCAGTACTTC. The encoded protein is CASFGGDQETQYF.

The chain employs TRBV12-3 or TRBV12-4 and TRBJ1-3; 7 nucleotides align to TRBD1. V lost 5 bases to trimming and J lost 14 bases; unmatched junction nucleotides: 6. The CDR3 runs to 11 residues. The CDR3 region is CASSTGQRLYF. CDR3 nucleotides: TGTGCCAGCAGTACGGGACAGCGTCTATATTTT.

CDR3 coding DNA: TGTGCCAGCAGCGACAGGGGGAGGGAGACCCAGTACTTC. It is translated as CASSDRGRETQYF. The chain employs TRBV7-3 and TRBJ2-5, with 9 positions matching TRBD1. V was pared by 5 bases and J by 5 bases, with 3 bases of the junction left unmatched. Germline CDR1 and CDR2: SGHTA and FQGTGA. This CDR3 has 13 residues.

This CDR3 is CASSPTAGGPRYF. The CDR3 coding sequence is TGTGCCAGCAGCCCCACAGCGGGGGGCCCGCGGTATTTT. The V and J genes are TRBV3-1 (or the pseudogene TRBV3-2) and TRBJ2-3, with 9 bases matching TRBD2. After removal of 4 bases from V and 14 bases from J, the junction contained 10 bases not matched to a gene. Germline loops: CDR1 LGHDT, CDR2 YNNKEL (reference sequence). The CDR3 consists of 13 residues.

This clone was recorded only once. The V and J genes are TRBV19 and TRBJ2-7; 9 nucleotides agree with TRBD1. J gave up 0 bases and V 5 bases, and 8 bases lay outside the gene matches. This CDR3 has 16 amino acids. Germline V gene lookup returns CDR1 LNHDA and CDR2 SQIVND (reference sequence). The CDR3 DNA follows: TGTGCCAGTAGTGCCGAGGCGGGACAGGGCTCCTACGAGCAGTACTTC. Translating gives CASSAEAGQGSYEQYF.

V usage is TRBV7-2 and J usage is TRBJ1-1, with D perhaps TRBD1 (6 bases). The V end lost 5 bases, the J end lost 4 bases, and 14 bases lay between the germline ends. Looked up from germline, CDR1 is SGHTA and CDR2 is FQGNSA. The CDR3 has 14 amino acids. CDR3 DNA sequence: TGTGCCAGCAGCCTAATGAGGGGGAGCACTGAAGCTTTCTTT. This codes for CASSLMRGSTEAFF.